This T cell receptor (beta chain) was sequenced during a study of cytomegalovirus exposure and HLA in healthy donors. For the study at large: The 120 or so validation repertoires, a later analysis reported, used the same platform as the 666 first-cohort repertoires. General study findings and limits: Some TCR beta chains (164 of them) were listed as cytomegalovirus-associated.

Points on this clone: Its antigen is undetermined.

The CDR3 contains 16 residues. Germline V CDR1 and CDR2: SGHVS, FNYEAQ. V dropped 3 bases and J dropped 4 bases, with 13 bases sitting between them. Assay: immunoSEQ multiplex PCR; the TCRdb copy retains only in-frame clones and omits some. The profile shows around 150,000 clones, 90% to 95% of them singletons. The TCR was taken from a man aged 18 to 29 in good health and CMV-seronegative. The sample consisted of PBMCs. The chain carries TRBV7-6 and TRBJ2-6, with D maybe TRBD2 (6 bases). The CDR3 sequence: CASSLVVEGGANVLTF. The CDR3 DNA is TGTGCCAGCAGCTTGGTGGTGGAGGGAGGGGCCAACGTCCTGACTTTC.